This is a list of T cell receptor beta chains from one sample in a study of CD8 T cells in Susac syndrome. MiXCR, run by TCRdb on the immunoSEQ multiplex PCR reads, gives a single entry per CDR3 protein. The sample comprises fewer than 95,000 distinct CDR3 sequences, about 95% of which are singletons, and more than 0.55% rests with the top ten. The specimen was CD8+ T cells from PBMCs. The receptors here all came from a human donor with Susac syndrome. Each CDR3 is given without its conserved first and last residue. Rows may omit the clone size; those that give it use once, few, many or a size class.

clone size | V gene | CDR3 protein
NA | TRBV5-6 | ASSIFISSYNEQF
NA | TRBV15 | ATQMSDGLESQETQY
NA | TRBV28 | ASSLLDRVLPETQY
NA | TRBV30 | AWSVTGTGGSGELF
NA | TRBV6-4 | ASSEPWRVQDTQY
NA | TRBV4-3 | ASSQDRAGPYNEQF
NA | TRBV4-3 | ASSQGTSGGYEQY
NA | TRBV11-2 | ASSLETAPAYEQY
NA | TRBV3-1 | ASSQNPRGLAAFYNEQF
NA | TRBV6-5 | ASSPAGGNTEAF
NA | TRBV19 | ASSILGQPQH
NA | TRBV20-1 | SANRGTGNQPQH
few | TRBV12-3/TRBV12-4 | ASSSGGTEAF
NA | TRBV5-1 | ASSLEVGAYEQY
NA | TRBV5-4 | ASSLGRGTDTQY
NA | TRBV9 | ASSIGSGANYEQY
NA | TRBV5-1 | ASSLARGRLEQY
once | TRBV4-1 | ASSHPLGQTNTEAF
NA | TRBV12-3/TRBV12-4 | ASSLGRDNSPLH
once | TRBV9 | ASSVATGANYEQY
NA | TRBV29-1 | SVRTGLNEQY
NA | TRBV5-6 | ASSNRQGARNQPQH
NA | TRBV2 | ASTLGRNTEAF
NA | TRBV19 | ASSLRETQY
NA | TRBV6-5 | ASSQTGELYEQY
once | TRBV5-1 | ASSPTSGGYEQY